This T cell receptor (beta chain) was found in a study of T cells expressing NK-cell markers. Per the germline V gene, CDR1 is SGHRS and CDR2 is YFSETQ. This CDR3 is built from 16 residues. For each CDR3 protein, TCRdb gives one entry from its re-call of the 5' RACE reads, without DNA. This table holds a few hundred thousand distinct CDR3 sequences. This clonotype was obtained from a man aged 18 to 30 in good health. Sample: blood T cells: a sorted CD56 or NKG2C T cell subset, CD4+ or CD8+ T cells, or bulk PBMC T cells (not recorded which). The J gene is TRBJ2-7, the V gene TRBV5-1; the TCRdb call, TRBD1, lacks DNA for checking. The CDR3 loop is CASSSVPGTGAYEQYF.